The clone carrying this TCR beta chain appeared a few times. Its antigen is undetermined. V shed 4 bases and J 2 bases; nucleotides not matched to a gene: 4. Germline CDR1 is ENHRY and CDR2 is SYGVKD. The CDR3 has 16 amino acids. Produced via immunoSEQ multiplex PCR; TCRdb's table is partial and in-frame only. The sample holds about 1 million clones, 65% to 75% seen once. This specimen belongs to a study of shared clonotypes between healthy human individuals. Study-level findings and limits: Memory subsets generally showed lower estimated richness than naive subsets. A small donor pool kept down the genetic and exposure-history diversity that was represented.

Sequencing was carried out using memory CD4+ T cells sorted from blood. Subset specified: CD45RA-negative fraction. This sequence originates from a man aged 18 to 29 in good health. The chain couples TRBV10-3 to TRBJ2-3; 12 bases line up with TRBD2. CDR3 sequence (DNA): TGTGCCATCAGTGCCGGACTAGCGGGAATCACAGATACGCAGTATTTT. Protein sequence: CAISAGLAGITDTQYF.